The 16 T cell receptor beta chains in this list originate from one sample, sequenced in a study of T cell repertoires in cytomegalovirus infection. TCRdb re-called the reads through MiXCR, storing one row per CDR3 protein. The repertoire holds more than 650,000 distinct CDR3 sequences, with under 40% as singletons. The sample taken for sequencing was PBMCs. Source of these receptors: a human donor in good health (CMV status not recorded). Some clones in this sample may be carry-over from other donors' samples.

The genes are TRBV7-6 and TRBJ2-2; D may be TRBD2 (6 bases). From germline, CDR1 is SGHVS and CDR2 FNYEAQ. V was pared by 4 bases and J by 0 bases, with 9 bases between. This CDR3 has 15 residues. CDR3 sequence (DNA): TGTGCCAGCAGCTCGGGACTTACGAACACCGGGGAGCTGTTTTTT. Amino acid sequence: CASSSGLTNTGELFF.

As regards this clonotype: A much larger clone is a single base away; this may be a read error. J is TRBJ2-2 and V is TRBV7-6; D perhaps matches TRBD2 (6 bases). With 5 bases removed from V and 1 base from J, the gap between germline ends came to 11 bases. In germline, CDR1 is SGHVS, CDR2 FNYEAQ. This CDR3 has 15 amino acids. CDR3 nucleotide sequence: TGTGCCAGCAGCGGAATGCGGGGGAACACCGGGGAGCTGTTTTTT. As protein: CASSGMRGNTGELFF.

This chain joins TRBV11-2 and TRBJ2-7; 7 bases agree with TRBD1. The CDR3 is 15 residues long. The trim removed 4 bases at V and 3 bases at J, leaving 9 bases unmatched. Germline CDR1 reads SGHAT; CDR2 reads FQNNGV. CDR3 sequence (DNA): TGTGCCAGCAGCTCCATCCGGGACAGCCACTACGAGCAGTACTTC. Protein sequence: CASSSIRDSHYEQYF.

This clonotype was detected only once. Because the CDR3 is missing its conserved closing phenylalanine or tryptophan, this is likely a read error. The genes are TRBV5-6 and TRBJ2-7; 7 bases line up with TRBD2. The CDR3 runs 15 residues. The germline gives CDR1 SGHDT, CDR2 YYEEEE. V lost 3 bases to trimming and J lost 0 bases; unmatched junction nucleotides: 6. The CDR3 DNA reads as TGTGCCAGCAGCTCAAGACTAGCCCTCTCCTACGAGCAGTACTTA. Protein sequence: CASSSRLALSYEQYL.

V gene TRBV7-2 combines with J gene TRBJ2-7, with 10 bases fitting TRBD1. CDR3 length equals 15 residues. J lost 4 bases, V lost 4 bases, and 7 bases had no gene match. CDR1 SGHTA and CDR2 FQGNSA come from the germline V gene. The CDR3, as DNA: TGTGCCAGCAGCTCCTCGGGACAGGGGTTTTACGAGCAGTACTTC. This encodes CASSSSGQGFYEQYF.

This clonotype has a handful of counts. The J gene is TRBJ1-3, the V gene TRBV12-3 or TRBV12-4, with D possibly being TRBD1 (5 bases). The CDR3 has 19 amino acids. The V end lost 3 bases, the J end lost 0 bases, and 21 bases lay between the germline ends. The CDR3 nucleotides are TGTGCCAGCAGTTTCCCCCGGCAGGGCCACCCGAGCTCTGGAAACACCATATATTTT. As protein: CASSFPRQGHPSSGNTIYF.

This clonotype has just a few counts. The rearrangement uses TRBV24-1 and TRBJ1-1; unclear D gene. The CDR3 covers 13 residues. From germline, CDR1 is KGHDR and CDR2 SFDVKD. Trimming took off 4 bases at V and 6 bases at J, with 11 bases between the two ends. CDR3: CATSDSLKAEAFF. The CDR3 region has the DNA TGTGCCACCAGTGACTCCCTGAAGGCTGAAGCTTTCTTT.

The table lists this clonotype with a few counts. J is TRBJ2-7 and V is TRBV27; D remains ambiguous. V was trimmed by 1 base and J by 5 bases, leaving 21 bases between them. Germline values: CDR1 MNHEY, CDR2 SMNVEV (reference sequence). CDR3 length: 17 amino acids. CDR3 sequence reads: CASSLWAELSRSNEQYF. The CDR3 bases are TGTGCCAGCAGTTTATGGGCCGAACTAAGCAGAAGCAACGAGCAGTACTTC.

V gene TRBV7-6 combines with J gene TRBJ1-5, with D possibly matching TRBD1 (5 bases). The germline V gene encodes CDR1 SGHVS and CDR2 FNYEAQ. V lost 1 base, J lost 0 bases, and 19 bases lay in between. The CDR3 length is 19 residues. The CDR3 loop reads CASSLGTASGRYSNQPQHF. CDR3 coding DNA: TGTGCCAGCAGCTTAGGCACAGCGTCGGGACGCTATAGCAATCAGCCCCAGCATTTT.

This clonotype came up a few times. The chain is built from TRBV2 and TRBJ2-3; 11 bases match TRBD2. Trimming cost V 4 bases and J 9 bases; bases outside gene matches: 9. There are 15 residues in the CDR3. Germline CDR1 is SNHLY and CDR2 is FYNNEI. Here the CDR3 DNA reads TGTGCCAGCAGTGGGGGTAGCGGGAGGGCCGTAACGCAGTATTTT. Its protein is CASSGGSGRAVTQYF.

V usage is TRBV7-6 and J usage is TRBJ2-7; 13 nucleotides line up with TRBD2. Unmatched junction bases numbered 10, after V lost 5 bases and J lost 9 bases. CDR3 length: 15 residues. Germline V CDR1 and CDR2: SGHVS, FNYEAQ. CDR3: CASSPRTSGSFAQYF. CDR3 sequence (DNA): TGTGCCAGCAGCCCGAGGACTAGCGGGAGTTTCGCGCAGTACTTC.

The chain employs TRBV7-9 and TRBJ2-7; D might be TRBD1 or TRBD2, each matching 5 bases. Germline loops: CDR1 SEHNR, CDR2 FQNEAQ (reference sequence). The CDR3 totals 12 residues. The V end lost 8 bases, the J end lost 0 bases, and 8 bases lay between the germline ends. CDR3 loop: CASRDGSYEQYF. The CDR3 DNA reads TGTGCCAGCCGGGACGGCTCCTACGAGCAGTACTTC. Drawing the rest from reference TRBV7-9 and TRBJ2-7, the complete variable domain is DTGVSQNPRHKITKRGQNVTFRCDPISEHNRLYWYRQTLGQGPEFLTYFQNEAQLEKSRLLSDRFSAERPKGSFSTLEIQRTEQGDSAMYLCASRDGSYEQYFGPGTRLTVT.

This clonotype was counted only a few times. The J gene is TRBJ2-7, the V gene TRBV4-1; D may match TRBD1 or TRBD2 (5 bases each). V dropped 2 bases and J dropped 3 bases, with 14 bases sitting between them. The CDR3 sequence is 15 residues long. Looked up from germline, CDR1 is MGHRA and CDR2 is YSYEKL. CDR3 nucleotides: TGCGCCAGCAGCCAAAACTCTGGGGGAGACTACGAGCAGTACTTC. Translation gives CASSQNSGGDYEQYF.

In its sample, this clonotype was seen a few times. The chain uses TRBV5-1 and TRBJ2-1; D remains unclear. Trimming pared 4 bases from V and 2 bases from J, leaving 22 bases between. The CDR3 extends over 18 amino acids. CDR1 is SGHRS, CDR2 YFSETQ, per germline. The CDR3 nucleotides read TGCGCCAGCAGCGGATCCTCGTTTCCGGGCCAGACCTACAATGAGCAGTTCTTC. This sequence encodes CASSGSSFPGQTYNEQFF.

This clonotype was observed a few times. CDR3 sequence reads: CASSLFPAGITGELFF. The CDR3 bases are TGTGCCAGCAGCTTATTTCCAGCGGGCATCACCGGGGAGCTGTTTTTT. The chain combines TRBV11-2 with TRBJ2-2; D perhaps matches TRBD2 (6 bases). The germline V gene has CDR1 SGHAT and CDR2 FQNNGV. V shed 2 bases and J shed 4 bases, with 14 bases lying between them. The CDR3 has 16 amino acids.

The rearrangement joins TRBV7-2 to TRBJ2-7, with D perhaps TRBD2 (5 bases). In germline, CDR1 is SGHTA, CDR2 FQGNSA. The CDR3 runs 14 residues. The V end lost 5 bases, the J end lost 2 bases, and 13 bases lay between the germline ends. The CDR3 protein is CASSRLAFTYEQYF. Here the CDR3 DNA reads TGTGCCAGCAGCCGTCTAGCTTTTACCTACGAGCAGTACTTC.